Shown below are 27 T cell receptor beta chains from a single sample sequenced in a study of control samples from healthy donors and cancer patients. Clones were sequenced by immunoSEQ multiplex PCR, and TCRdb holds only the in-frame ones, with some missing. The repertoire holds some 120,000 clones, with 75% to 90% as singletons. The specimen sequenced was PBMCs. These receptors were collected from a woman in her forties or fifties with colorectal cancer.

V is TRBV21-1 and J is TRBJ1-4; the table's D call, TRBD1, was not checked against the DNA. TRBV21-1 has pseudogene status. This CDR3 spans 17 amino acids. CDR3 in DNA: TGTGCCAGCAGCCCGAGGCAGGACATCAAGGTGGAGGAAAAACTGTTTTTT. Protein product: CASSPRQDIKVEEKLFF.

This rearrangement joins TRBV2 to TRBJ1-4, with D perhaps matching TRBD1 (5 bases). In germline, CDR1 is SNHLY, CDR2 FYNNEI. The CDR3 loop spans 15 amino acids. Trimming took 2 bases from V and 4 from J, leaving 11 bases between them. The CDR3 region is CASSERGFGNEKLFF. CDR3 DNA: TGTGCCAGCAGTGAACGGGGGTTCGGTAATGAAAAACTGTTTTTT.

The CDR3 reads CASSLGDAGNTIYF. Here the CDR3 DNA reads TGTGCCAGCAGCTTAGGAGACGCGGGAAACACCATATATTTT. The chain uses TRBV7-9 and TRBJ1-3; unclear D gene. Germline V CDR1 and CDR2: SEHNR, FQNEAQ (reference sequence). This CDR3 contains 14 residues. Trimming pared 1 base from V and 4 bases from J, leaving 8 bases between.

V and J are TRBV5-5 and TRBJ1-2; no clear D. The CDR3 sequence is 11 residues long. The germline gives CDR1 SGHKS, CDR2 YYEKEE (reference sequence). The V and J ends lost 1 base and 8 bases respectively, with 6 bases between them. CDR3 in DNA: TGTGCCAGCAGCTTGTCGGGCGGCTACACCTTC. Residues: CASSLSGGYTF.

The CDR3 DNA is TGCGCCAGCAGCCAAGGGCTAGCCAAAAACATTCAGTACTTC. As protein: CASSQGLAKNIQYF. This rearrangement joins TRBV4-1 to TRBJ2-4, with D hard to call. The CDR3 length is 14 residues. CDR1 is MGHRA, CDR2 YSYEKL, per germline. Trimming left V 1 base short and J 0 bases short, with 4 bases between.

V gene TRBV19 combines with J gene TRBJ1-4; D ambiguous. Germline-derived CDR1 and CDR2 are LNHDA and SQIVND (reference sequence). The CDR3 is 15 residues long. V shed 3 bases and J shed 4 bases, with 12 bases lying between them. The CDR3 DNA reads as TGTGCCAGTAGTATTAGCCGGGAGCTTAATGAAAAACTGTTTTTT. It specifies CASSISRELNEKLFF.

The chain carries TRBV30 and TRBJ1-1; D gene uncertain. The germline CDR1 and CDR2 sequences are GTSNPN and SVGIG (reference sequence). The CDR3 length is 11 residues. V gave up 4 bases and J gave up 6 bases, with 9 bases separating them. CDR3 in DNA: TGTGCCTGGACTTATTGGCCTGAAGCTTTCTTT. It yields the protein CAWTYWPEAFF.

J is TRBJ2-1 and V is TRBV30, with a tentative D call TRBD1 (5 bases). From germline, CDR1 is GTSNPN and CDR2 SVGIG (reference sequence). Trimming stripped 3 bases from V and 6 bases from J, with 6 bases between. The CDR3 loop spans 11 amino acids. CDR3 nucleotides: TGTGCCTGGAGAGGGGCCAATGAGCAGTTCTTC. The encoded protein is CAWRGANEQFF.

A single count supports this clone. V is TRBV18 and J is TRBJ2-5, with D unresolved. The germline V and J ends were trimmed by 5 bases and 0 bases, with 13 bases remaining between them. Germline V lookup: CDR1 KGHSH, CDR2 LQKENI. This CDR3 region has 15 residues. The CDR3: CASSDAQQNQETQYF. CDR3 nucleotides: TGTGCCAGCTCAGACGCCCAGCAAAACCAAGAGACCCAGTACTTC.

The V gene is TRBV14, the J gene TRBJ2-2; 7 bases match TRBD1. The V gene's germline CDR1 is SGHDN and CDR2 FVKESK. With V trimmed by 0 bases and J by 0 bases, 4 bases remained unmatched. This CDR3 is 17 amino acids long. The CDR3 loop is CASSQDIGTANTGELFF. DNA for the CDR3: TGTGCCAGCAGCCAAGATATTGGGACAGCGAACACCGGGGAGCTGTTTTTT.

The chain combines TRBV6-2 or TRBV6-3 with TRBJ1-5; 7 bases are a match to TRBD1. This CDR3 has 15 amino acids. Per germline, CDR1 MNHEY and CDR2 SVGEGT. V lost 4 bases to trimming and J lost 6 bases; unmatched junction nucleotides: 9. The CDR3 protein is CASSSQGQATQPQHF. The CDR3 nucleotides read TGTGCCAGCAGTTCCCAAGGACAGGCAACTCAGCCCCAGCATTTT.

The rearrangement joins TRBV6-6 to TRBJ1-2, with 9 bases that match TRBD1. V lost 5 bases and J lost 0; bases outside the gene matches: 10. The V gene's germline CDR1 is MNHNY and CDR2 SVGAGI (reference sequence). The CDR3 covers 17 residues. This chain's CDR3 is CASSPRQGVVANYGYTF. In DNA form, the CDR3 reads TGTGCCAGCAGTCCCAGACAGGGGGTCGTGGCTAACTATGGCTACACCTTC.

This rearrangement joins TRBV5-5 to TRBJ2-7, with D hard to call. V was clipped by 1 base and J by 5 bases, with 10 bases between them. Germline V gene data show CDR1 as SGHKS and CDR2 as YYEKEE (reference sequence). The CDR3 runs 13 residues. The CDR3 DNA is TGTGCCAGCAGCTTGTCAGTATTTGACGAGCAGTACTTC. Its translation is CASSLSVFDEQYF. Full variable domain (outside the CDR3, taken from reference TRBV5-5 and TRBJ2-7): DAGVTQSPTHLIKTRGQQVTLRCSPISGHKSVSWYQQVLGQGPQFIFQYYEKEERGRGNFPDRFSARQFPNYSSELNVNALLLGDSALYLCASSLSVFDEQYFGPGTRLTVT.

This clone showed up just once. The gene calls are TRBV28 and TRBJ2-3; TRBD2 aligns across 10 bases. The CDR3 consists of 16 residues. With 5 bases clipped from V and 0 bases from J, the junction kept 5 bases outside the gene matches. Germline CDR1 reads MDHEN; CDR2 reads SYDVKM. The CDR3 DNA is TGTGCCAGCAGTACGAAGACTAGCGGGAGCACAGATACGCAGTATTTT. Protein product: CASSTKTSGSTDTQYF.

The J gene is TRBJ1-1, the V gene TRBV18; no definite D call. CDR1 is KGHSH, CDR2 LQKENI, per germline. V shed 3 bases and J shed 2 bases, with 7 bases lying between them. The CDR3 length is 13 residues. This CDR3 reads CASSPPTNTEAFF. Here the CDR3 DNA reads TGTGCCAGCTCACCGCCCACAAACACTGAAGCTTTCTTT.

The chain has TRBV7-6 and TRBJ2-1; 16 nucleotides match TRBD2. Germline V CDR1 and CDR2: SGHVS, FNYEAQ. V was clipped by 2 bases and J by 6 bases; unmatched bases: 4. This CDR3 region has 17 residues. CDR3 coding DNA: TGTGCCAGCAGCTTATCGGGACTAGCGGGAGGGGTCAATGAGCAGTTCTTC. Its protein product is CASSLSGLAGGVNEQFF. The entire variable domain, with the rest obtained from reference TRBV7-6 and TRBJ2-1, is as follows: GAGVSQSPRYKVTKRGQDVALRCDPISGHVSLYWYRQALGQGPEFLTYFNYEAQQDKSGLPNDRFSAERPEGSISTLTIQRTEQRDSAMYRCASSLSGLAGGVNEQFFGPGTRLTVL.

The chain couples TRBV24-1 to TRBJ2-6; D remains ambiguous. The CDR3 has 17 amino acids. V was trimmed by 4 bases and J by 0 bases, leaving 12 bases between them. Looked up from germline, CDR1 is KGHDR and CDR2 is SFDVKD. Here the CDR3 DNA reads TGTGCCACCAGTGACACAGCCTCCCACTCTGGGGCCAACGTCCTGACTTTC. Protein sequence: CATSDTASHSGANVLTF.

The J gene is TRBJ2-3, the V gene TRBV6-6; the D is unclear. Deletions cut 2 bases from V and 6 bases from J, with 6 bases between. Germline-derived CDR1 and CDR2 are MNHNY and SVGAGI (reference sequence). The CDR3 sequence is 12 residues long. Here the CDR3 DNA reads TGTGCCAGCAGTTACGTAGCCGATACGCAGTATTTT. Protein: CASSYVADTQYF.

This clone was found a few times. The chain links TRBV10-2 to TRBJ2-3, with 7 bases lining up with TRBD1. CDR3 length: 14 amino acids. Unmatched junction bases numbered 3, after V lost 6 bases and J lost 0 bases. The germline CDR1 and CDR2 sequences are WSHSY and SAAADI. The CDR3 bases are TGCGCCAGCAGCCTGGACAGGAGCACAGATACGCAGTATTTT. Its protein is CASSLDRSTDTQYF.

This rearrangement joins TRBV5-1 to TRBJ2-7; D may match TRBD1 or TRBD2 (5 bases each). This CDR3 has 14 residues. Trimming removed 2 bases from V and 5 bases from J, with 14 bases in between. Germline loops: CDR1 SGHRS, CDR2 YFSETQ. CDR3 loop: CASSFGTEANEQYF. The CDR3 region has the DNA TGCGCCAGCAGCTTCGGGACCGAGGCGAACGAGCAGTACTTC.

CDR3: CASSLSLAGAYEQYF. Here the CDR3 DNA reads TGCGCCAGCAGCTTGTCGCTAGCGGGAGCATACGAGCAGTACTTC. V gene TRBV5-1 combines with J gene TRBJ2-7; 10 positions agree with TRBD2. There are 15 residues in the CDR3. Looked up from germline, CDR1 is SGHRS and CDR2 is YFSETQ. Germline trimming cut 1 base from V and 4 bases from J; bases unmatched to any gene: 5.

This clone has more than one count but fewer than ten. V gene TRBV27 combines with J gene TRBJ1-5, with 8 bases that match TRBD1. CDR3 length: 12 residues. V trimming: 6 bases; J trimming: 7 bases; junction bases outside the gene matches: 2. In germline, CDR1 is MNHEY, CDR2 SMNVEV (reference sequence). The CDR3 loop is CASRQGGQPQHF. Here the CDR3 DNA reads TGTGCCAGCAGACAGGGGGGCCAGCCCCAGCATTTT.

The genes are TRBV28 and TRBJ2-3, with 11 positions matching TRBD2. CDR3 length: 15 amino acids. Germline V gene lookup returns CDR1 MDHEN and CDR2 SYDVKM. V dropped 8 bases and J dropped 4; count of bases not matched to a gene: 8. In DNA, the CDR3 is TGTGCCAGCGGAGTAGCGGGAGGGCCCTCAGATACGCAGTATTTT. Translation gives CASGVAGGPSDTQYF.

This clone was seen a single time. This chain connects TRBV11-3 to TRBJ2-2, with 10 bases lining up with TRBD1. The V gene end was trimmed by 4 bases and the J gene end by 5 bases; junction bases not matched to a gene: 4. Germline lookup yields CDR1 SGHNT and CDR2 YENEEA. CDR3 length: 15 residues. As DNA, the CDR3 is TGTGCCAGCAGCTCGGGACAGGGGCGGACCGGGGAGCTGTTTTTT. It codes for CASSSGQGRTGELFF.

Only one count was recorded for this clone. CDR3 coding DNA: TGCGCCAGCAGCCAACCCCGTAGCGGGAGGAACACAGATACGCAGTATTTT. Translation gives CASSQPRSGRNTDTQYF. The chain joins TRBV4-1 to TRBJ2-3, with 10 bases identical to TRBD2. The CDR3 runs 17 residues. Germline V gene sequence: CDR1 MGHRA, CDR2 YSYEKL. With 2 bases clipped from V and 2 bases from J, the junction kept 7 bases outside the gene matches.

This rearrangement joins TRBV3-1 (or the pseudogene TRBV3-2) to TRBJ1-2; 7 positions match TRBD1. CDR1 and CDR2 (germline): LGHDT, YNNKEL (reference sequence). J lost 2 bases, V lost 3 bases, and 9 bases had no gene match. The CDR3 runs to 16 residues. CDR3 amino acids: CASSHLSGQSNYGYTF. In DNA form, the CDR3 reads TGTGCCAGCAGCCATTTATCGGGACAGAGCAACTATGGCTACACCTTC.

The sample holds one count of this clone. The chain couples TRBV10-1 to TRBJ1-2, with TRBD1 as a possible D gene (6 bases). Trimming left V 6 bases short and J 5 bases short, with 13 bases between. The CDR3 is 13 residues long. The germline V gene encodes CDR1 WNHNN and CDR2 SYGVQD (reference sequence). The CDR3 region has the DNA TGCGCCAGCAGCCCCGACAGGCAATATGGCTACACCTTC. The encoded protein is CASSPDRQYGYTF.